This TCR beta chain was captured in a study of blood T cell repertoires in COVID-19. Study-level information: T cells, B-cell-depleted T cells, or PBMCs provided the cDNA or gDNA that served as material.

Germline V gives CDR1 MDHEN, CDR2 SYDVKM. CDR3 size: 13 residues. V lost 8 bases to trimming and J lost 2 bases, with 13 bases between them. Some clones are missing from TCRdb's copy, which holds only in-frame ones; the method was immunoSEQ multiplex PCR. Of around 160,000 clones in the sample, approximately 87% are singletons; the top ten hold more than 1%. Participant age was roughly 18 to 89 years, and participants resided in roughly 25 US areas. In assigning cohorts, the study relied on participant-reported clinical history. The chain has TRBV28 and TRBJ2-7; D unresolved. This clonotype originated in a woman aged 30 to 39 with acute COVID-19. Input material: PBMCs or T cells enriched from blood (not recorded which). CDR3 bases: TGTGCCAGCCACCGACAAGCAACCTACGAGCAGTACTTC. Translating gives CASHRQATYEQYF.